The rows below give T cell receptor beta chains drawn from one sample of a study of blood T cell repertoires in COVID-19. Produced via immunoSEQ multiplex PCR; TCRdb's table is partial and in-frame only. The sample has about 200,000 clones; roughly 90% are singletons. Material: peripheral blood. The receptors derive from a man in his fifties or sixties who had recovered from COVID-19. Both conserved end residues are part of each CDR3. Fields, in order: J gene, D gene, clone size, V gene, CDR3 DNA, CDR3 protein. The D gene is left open where the match is weak. The size field is filled for only some rows; it gives once, few, many or a size class.

>TRBJ1-6|TRBD1|-|TRBV6-6
TGTGCCAGCAGTCCCCTGACACAGGGGGACTCACCCCTCCACTTT
CASSPLTQGDSPLHF
>TRBJ1-2|-|-|TRBV18
TGTGCCAGCTCACCGCCACAGGGTAACTATGGCTACACCTTC
CASSPPQGNYGYTF
>TRBJ2-2|TRBD1|-|TRBV10-2
TGCGCCAGCAGTTATCTCAGGACAGGGGTAACCGGGGAGCTGTTTTTT
CASSYLRTGVTGELFF
>TRBJ2-1|TRBD2|-|TRBV13
TGTGCCAGCAGCTCGGGACTAGCGGGGGGCCTACGCTCCTACAATGAGCAGTTCTTC
CASSSGLAGGLRSYNEQFF
>TRBJ2-1|-|-|TRBV5-1
TGCGCCAGCAGCCCCTCGACGATACGGCCAGGTTACAATGAGCAGTTCTTC
CASSPSTIRPGYNEQFF
>TRBJ1-6|-|-|TRBV19
TGTGCCTTCCCACGGGGGGACCGTACCGCTTATAATTCACCCCTCCACTTT
CAFPRGDRTAYNSPLHF
>TRBJ1-2|-|-|TRBV9
TGTGCCAGCAGCGTACAAGGCGGGGGTGGATACTATGGCTACACCTTC
CASSVQGGGGYYGYTF
>TRBJ1-2|-|-|TRBV3-1/TRBV3-2
TGTGCCAGCAGCCAAGATTGGGGGGGCAGGGGCTACACCTTC
CASSQDWGGRGYTF
>TRBJ1-1|-|-|TRBV5-8
TGTGCCAGCAGCTTGGAGGCCAGTATGACAGATGAAGCTTTCTTT
CASSLEASMTDEAFF
>TRBJ2-1|-|once|TRBV27
TGTGGAAGCAGGGAAACAGGGGGGGGCAATGAGCAGTTCTTC
CGSRETGGGNEQFF
>TRBJ1-2|TRBD1|-|TRBV15
TGTGCCACCAGCTCCCGTGGTAAGAGACAGGGCTCAAGCTATGGCTACACCTTC
CATSSRGKRQGSSYGYTF
>TRBJ2-4|TRBD2|many|TRBV9
TGTGCCAGCAGCATAGCGGGTCTAGCCAAAAACATTCAGTACTTC
CASSIAGLAKNIQYF
>TRBJ2-7|TRBD2|-|TRBV7-2
TGTGCCAGCAGCCGTCCCGCCAGCGGGGGTTTCGAGCAGTACTTC
CASSRPASGGFEQYF
>TRBJ2-7|TRBD1|-|TRBV4-2
TGTGCCAGCAGCCAAAGACAGGGGAGAGGCGAGCAGTACTTC
CASSQRQGRGEQYF
>TRBJ1-1|TRBD1|-|TRBV7-3
TGTGCCAGCAGCTTAACGCAGGGACAGGACACTGAAGCTTTCTTT
CASSLTQGQDTEAFF
>TRBJ1-1|TRBD1|-|TRBV28
TGTGCCAGCAGTTTATCGGCAGGGGGTTCCAAAGCTTTCTTT
CASSLSAGGSKAFF
>TRBJ2-2|TRBD2|-|TRBV4-1
TGCGCCAGCAGCGACCGGACTAGGAGAGAAACCGGGGAGCTGTTTTTT
CASSDRTRRETGELFF
>TRBJ1-4|-|-|TRBV27
TGTGCCAGCAGTTTTTGGGGAGCAACTAATGAAAAACTGTTTTTT
CASSFWGATNEKLFF
>TRBJ2-1|TRBD2|-|TRBV7-3
TGTGCCAGCAGCGTCGGGAGGGAATATGAGCAGTTCTTC
CASSVGREYEQFF
>TRBJ2-5|TRBD2|-|TRBV5-1
TGCGCCAGCAGCTTGGAGCTAGCGGGGTTAGAGACCCAGTACTTC
CASSLELAGLETQYF
>TRBJ2-7|-|-|TRBV29-1
TGCAGCGTTGGCTGGCCGGACTCCGGTGTGTGGTACTTC
CSVGWPDSGVWYF
>TRBJ1-4|-|-|TRBV5-1
TGCGCCAGCAGCTCCTGGGGCTCAACTAATGAAAAACTGTTTTTT
CASSSWGSTNEKLFF
>TRBJ2-5|TRBD2|-|TRBV5-4
TGTGCCAGCAGCCCTCCTCCGGGACTAGCGGGAGTAGAGACCCAGTACTTC
CASSPPPGLAGVETQYF
>TRBJ1-1|-|-|TRBV6-5
TGTGCCAGCAGTTACTCGAGACAGTCCACTGAAGCTTTCTTT
CASSYSRQSTEAFF
>TRBJ2-6|-|once|TRBV16
TGTGCCAGCAGCCCGATACAGGGTTCTGGGGCCAACGTCCTGACTTTC
CASSPIQGSGANVLTF
>TRBJ2-5|TRBD2|-|TRBV19
TGTGCCAGTAGTCCGGCCGACTTGGCGGGAGGGACCCAGTACTTC
CASSPADLAGGTQYF
>TRBJ2-3|-|-|TRBV28
TGTGCCAGCAGTCTCAGGGATACGCAGTATTTT
CASSLRDTQYF
>TRBJ2-7|TRBD2|-|TRBV7-9
TGTGCCAGCAGCCGGACTAGCGGGGAATCCTACGAGCAGTACTTC
CASSRTSGESYEQYF
>TRBJ2-3|-|-|TRBV30
TGTGCCTCGGGGGTGGCGGGGCCAGATACGCAGTATTTT
CASGVAGPDTQYF
>TRBJ2-3|TRBD2|-|TRBV9
TGTGCCAGCAGCGCCCGACTAGCGGGGATCACAGATACGCAGTATTTT
CASSARLAGITDTQYF
>TRBJ2-1|TRBD2|-|TRBV7-7
TGTGCCAGCAGCTTAGGGACTAGCGGGGCTTACAATGAGCAGTTCTTC
CASSLGTSGAYNEQFF
>TRBJ1-1|TRBD1|few|TRBV7-3
TGTGCCAGCAGCCAAGACAGGGACACTGAAGCTTTCTTT
CASSQDRDTEAFF
>TRBJ1-6|TRBD1|-|TRBV5-1
TGCGCCAGCAGCGTAGGACAGGGAATCGATAATTCACCCCTCCACTTT
CASSVGQGIDNSPLHF
>TRBJ2-6|-|few|TRBV6-2/TRBV6-3
TGTGCCAGCAGTTACGTCAGCTCTGGGGCCAACGTCCTGACTTTC
CASSYVSSGANVLTF
>TRBJ2-2|TRBD1|-|TRBV5-1
TGCGCCAGCAGCTTGGCACAGGGGGCCACCGGGGAGCTGTTTTTT
CASSLAQGATGELFF
>TRBJ2-5|-|once|TRBV11-2
TGTGCCAGCAGCCCCGTTTGGGCCGAGGAGACCCAGTACTTC
CASSPVWAEETQYF
>TRBJ1-3|-|once|TRBV30
TGTGCCTGGAGTGGTGGCCTGCGTCTGAGGAACACCATATATTTT
CAWSGGLRLRNTIYF
>TRBJ2-1|-|-|TRBV19
TGTGCCAGTAGTATTAAACTTAGCTCCTACAATGAGCAGTTCTTC
CASSIKLSSYNEQFF
>TRBJ2-1|-|-|TRBV28
TGTGCCAGCAGTTTGCAGGGGTCGGGTGTGCAGTTCTTC
CASSLQGSGVQFF
>TRBJ2-2|TRBD1|-|TRBV3-1/TRBV3-2
TGTGCCAGCAGCCAGGGACAGGGGGCCGGGGAGCTGTTTTTT
CASSQGQGAGELFF
>TRBJ2-6|TRBD1|-|TRBV2
TGTGCCAGCACGGGGACAGGGGCTGGGGCCAACGTCCTGACTTTC
CASTGTGAGANVLTF
>TRBJ1-1|-|-|TRBV5-4
TGTGCCAGCAGCAGGGGGGGCGCCTCTGGGAACACTGAAGCTTTCTTT
CASSRGGASGNTEAFF
>TRBJ1-3|-|-|TRBV7-9
TGTGCCAGCAGCCTGGGACACCAGTCGCCTGGAAACACCATATATTTT
CASSLGHQSPGNTIYF
>TRBJ1-1|-|-|TRBV28
TGTGCCAGCAGTTCTACAACGGGACACCGGGGCACTGAAGCTTTCTTT
CASSSTTGHRGTEAFF
>TRBJ2-7|-|-|TRBV19
TGTGCCAGTAGTATATTTGCGGAGAACGAGCAGTACTTC
CASSIFAENEQYF
>TRBJ1-3|TRBD1|-|TRBV2
TGTGCCAGCAGGTTCACAGGGGGATCTGGAAACACCATATATTTT
CASRFTGGSGNTIYF
>TRBJ2-4|TRBD2|-|TRBV7-2
TGTGCCAGCAGCATTATGTGGACTAGCGGGAACATTCAGTACTTC
CASSIMWTSGNIQYF